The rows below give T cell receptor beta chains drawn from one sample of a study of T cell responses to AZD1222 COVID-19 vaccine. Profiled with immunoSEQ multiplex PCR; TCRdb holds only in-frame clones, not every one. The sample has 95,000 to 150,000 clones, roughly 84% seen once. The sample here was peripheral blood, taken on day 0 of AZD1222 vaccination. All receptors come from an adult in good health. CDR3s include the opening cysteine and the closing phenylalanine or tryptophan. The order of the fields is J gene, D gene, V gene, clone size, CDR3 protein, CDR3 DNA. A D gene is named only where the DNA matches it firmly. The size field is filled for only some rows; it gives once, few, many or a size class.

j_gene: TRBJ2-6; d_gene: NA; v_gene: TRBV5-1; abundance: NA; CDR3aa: CASSLVRGGANVLTF; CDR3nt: TGCGCCAGCAGCTTGGTGCGAGGTGGGGCCAACGTCCTGACTTTC
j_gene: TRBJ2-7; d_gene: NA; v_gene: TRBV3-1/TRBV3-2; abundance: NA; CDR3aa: CASSQGPSEQYF; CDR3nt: TGTGCCAGCAGCCAAGGCCCTTCGGAGCAGTACTTC
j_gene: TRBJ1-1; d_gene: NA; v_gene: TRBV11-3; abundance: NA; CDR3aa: CASSLNLWMMNTEAFF; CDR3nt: TGTGCCAGCAGCTTAAACCTGTGGATGATGAACACTGAAGCTTTCTTT
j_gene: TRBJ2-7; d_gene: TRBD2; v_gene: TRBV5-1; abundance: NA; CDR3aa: CASSLATSGSEEQYF; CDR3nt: TGCGCCAGCAGCTTGGCGACTAGCGGGAGTGAGGAGCAGTACTTC
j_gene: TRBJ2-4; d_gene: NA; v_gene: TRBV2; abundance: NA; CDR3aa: CASRDDSLGAKNIQYF; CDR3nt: TGTGCCAGCAGGGACGACTCCCTCGGGGCCAAAAACATTCAGTACTTC
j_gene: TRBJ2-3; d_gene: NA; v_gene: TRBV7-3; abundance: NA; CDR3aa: CASSLNALGVDTQYF; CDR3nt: TGTGCCAGCAGCTTAAACGCTTTGGGGGTAGATACGCAGTATTTT
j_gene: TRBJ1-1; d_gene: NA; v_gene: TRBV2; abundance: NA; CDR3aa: CASSEYGTSTEAFF; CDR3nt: TGTGCCAGCAGTGAATACGGGACAAGCACTGAAGCTTTCTTT
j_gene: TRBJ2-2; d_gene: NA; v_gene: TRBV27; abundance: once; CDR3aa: CASSNTGELFF; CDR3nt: TGTGCCAGCTCCAACACCGGGGAGCTGTTTTTT
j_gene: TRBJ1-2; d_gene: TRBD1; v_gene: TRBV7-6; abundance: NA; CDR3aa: CASSLDGQGLQGYTF; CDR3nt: TGTGCCAGCAGCTTAGACGGACAGGGGCTGCAAGGCTACACCTTC
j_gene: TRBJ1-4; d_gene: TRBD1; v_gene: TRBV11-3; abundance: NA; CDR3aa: CASSRGDRNREKLFF; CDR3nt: TGTGCCAGCAGCCGAGGGGACAGGAATCGGGAAAAACTGTTTTTT
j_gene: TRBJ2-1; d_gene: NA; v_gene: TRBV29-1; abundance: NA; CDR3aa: CSVLINNEQFF; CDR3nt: TGCAGCGTCTTGATCAACAATGAGCAGTTCTTC
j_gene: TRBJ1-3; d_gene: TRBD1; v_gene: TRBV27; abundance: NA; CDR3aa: CASSPGQGYGNTIYF; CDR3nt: TGTGCCAGCAGCCCGGGACAGGGATATGGAAACACCATATATTTT
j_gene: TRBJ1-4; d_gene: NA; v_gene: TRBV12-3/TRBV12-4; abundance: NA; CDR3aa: CASSRDYGEKLFF; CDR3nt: TGTGCCAGCAGTAGAGACTACGGGGAAAAACTGTTTTTT
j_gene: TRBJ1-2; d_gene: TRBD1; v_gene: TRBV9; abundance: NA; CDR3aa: CASSVEGAGGYTF; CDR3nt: TGTGCCAGCAGCGTAGAGGGGGCTGGAGGCTACACCTTC
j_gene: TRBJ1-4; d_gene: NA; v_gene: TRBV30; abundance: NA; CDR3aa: CAWRGGVREKLFF; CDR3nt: TGTGCCTGGAGGGGAGGGGTTCGCGAAAAACTGTTTTTT
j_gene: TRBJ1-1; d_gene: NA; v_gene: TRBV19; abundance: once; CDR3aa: CASSTLSRGGMNTEAFF; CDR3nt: TGTGCCAGTAGTACCCTATCCCGAGGGGGGATGAACACTGAAGCTTTCTTT
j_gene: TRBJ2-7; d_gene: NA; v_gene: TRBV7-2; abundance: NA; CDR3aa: CASSSDSVGGEQYF; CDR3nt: TGTGCCAGCAGCTCGGACAGTGTGGGTGGGGAGCAGTACTTC
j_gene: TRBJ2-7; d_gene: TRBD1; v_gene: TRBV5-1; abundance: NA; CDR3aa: CASSLVPSATRDRGREQYF; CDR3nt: TGCGCCAGCAGCTTGGTACCGAGTGCTACCCGGGACAGGGGTCGCGAGCAGTACTTC
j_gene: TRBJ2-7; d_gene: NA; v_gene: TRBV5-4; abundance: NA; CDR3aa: CASSLGAAQAYEQYF; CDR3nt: TGTGCCAGCAGCTTAGGGGCGGCCCAAGCCTACGAGCAGTACTTC
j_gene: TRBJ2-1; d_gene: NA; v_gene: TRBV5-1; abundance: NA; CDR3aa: CASSFGGPHNEQFF; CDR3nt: TGCGCCAGCAGCTTCGGCGGGCCCCACAATGAGCAGTTCTTC
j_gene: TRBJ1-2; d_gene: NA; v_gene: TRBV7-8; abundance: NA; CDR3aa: CASSHDRSYGYTF; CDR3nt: TGTGCCAGCAGCCATGACAGATCCTATGGCTACACCTTC
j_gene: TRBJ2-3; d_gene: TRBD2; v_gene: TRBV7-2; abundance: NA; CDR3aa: CASSSGLATDTQYF; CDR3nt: TGTGCCAGCAGCTCGGGACTAGCCACAGATACGCAGTATTTT
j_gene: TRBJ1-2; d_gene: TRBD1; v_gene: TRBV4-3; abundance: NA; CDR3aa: CASSQDRAGGYYGYTF; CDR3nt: TGCGCCAGCAGCCAAGATAGGGCAGGGGGCTACTATGGCTACACCTTC
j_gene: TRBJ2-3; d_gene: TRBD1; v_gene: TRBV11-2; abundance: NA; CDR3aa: CASSTYRGSTDTQYF; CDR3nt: TGTGCCAGCAGCACCTACAGGGGAAGCACAGATACGCAGTATTTT
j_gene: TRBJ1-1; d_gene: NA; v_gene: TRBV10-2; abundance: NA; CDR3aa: CASSEGGNTEAFF; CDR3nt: TGCGCCAGCAGTGAGGGAGGGAACACTGAAGCTTTCTTT
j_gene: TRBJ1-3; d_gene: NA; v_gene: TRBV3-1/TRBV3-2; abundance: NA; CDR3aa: CASSQEISGNTIYF; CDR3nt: TGTGCCAGCAGCCAGGAAATCTCTGGAAACACCATATATTTT
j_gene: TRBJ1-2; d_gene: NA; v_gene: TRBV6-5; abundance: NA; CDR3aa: CASSYSPRALYTF; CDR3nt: TGTGCCAGCAGTTACTCACCCAGGGCCCTTTACACCTTC
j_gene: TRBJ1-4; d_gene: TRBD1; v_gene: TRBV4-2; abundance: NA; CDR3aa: CASSQDPGTDSNEKLFF; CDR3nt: TGTGCCAGCAGCCAAGATCCCGGGACAGATTCTAATGAAAAACTGTTTTTT
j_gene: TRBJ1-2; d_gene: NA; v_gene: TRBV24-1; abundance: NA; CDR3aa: CATSESGRRGGYTF; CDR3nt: TGTGCCACCAGTGAGTCGGGCAGGCGGGGCGGCTACACCTTC
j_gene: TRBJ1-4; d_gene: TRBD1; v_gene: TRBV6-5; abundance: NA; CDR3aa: CASRTYRGDNEKLFF; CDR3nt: TGTGCCAGCAGGACCTACAGGGGAGATAATGAAAAACTGTTTTTT
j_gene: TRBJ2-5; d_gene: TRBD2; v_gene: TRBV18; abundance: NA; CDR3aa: CASSQGLALETQYF; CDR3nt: TGTGCCAGCTCACAGGGACTAGCGTTGGAGACCCAGTACTTC
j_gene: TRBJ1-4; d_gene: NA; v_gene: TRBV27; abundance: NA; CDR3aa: CASRRGAKGNEKLFF; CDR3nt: TGTGCCAGCAGGCGGGGGGCAAAGGGAAATGAAAAACTGTTTTTT
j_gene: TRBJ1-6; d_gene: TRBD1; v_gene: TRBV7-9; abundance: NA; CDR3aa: CASSRGQGAPNSPLHF; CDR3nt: TGTGCCAGCAGCCGGGGACAGGGGGCCCCCAATTCACCCCTCCACTTT
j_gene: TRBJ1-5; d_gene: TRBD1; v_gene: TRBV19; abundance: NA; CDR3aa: CATDPGTVNQPQHF; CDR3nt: TGTGCCACCGACCCCGGGACAGTCAATCAGCCCCAGCATTTT
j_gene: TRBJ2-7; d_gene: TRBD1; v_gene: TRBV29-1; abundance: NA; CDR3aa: CSVRQGAGYEQYF; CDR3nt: TGCAGCGTTCGACAGGGGGCGGGGTACGAGCAGTACTTC
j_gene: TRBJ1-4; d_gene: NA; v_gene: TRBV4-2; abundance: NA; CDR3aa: CASSQVPEGISEKLFF; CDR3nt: TGTGCCAGCAGCCAAGTGCCTGAGGGGATTAGTGAAAAACTGTTTTTT
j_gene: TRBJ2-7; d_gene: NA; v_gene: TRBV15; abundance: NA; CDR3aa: CATSRERVYEQYF; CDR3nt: TGTGCCACCAGCAGAGAGAGGGTGTACGAGCAGTACTTC